The clone carrying this T cell receptor beta chain was recorded once. Antigen: not known. TCRdb keeps only in-frame clones here, not all; method: immunoSEQ multiplex PCR. The sample has around 2.5 million clones, approximately 93% seen once. The source of the sample is a study of shared clonotypes between healthy human individuals. The donors, all of them Caucasian adults, lived in Nashville, Tennessee. Per germline, CDR1 MNHNS and CDR2 SASEGT. Trimming pared 6 bases from V and 0 bases from J, leaving 12 bases between. The CDR3 loop spans 14 amino acids. General study points: Rarefaction gave evidence that sorted-subset sequencing remained incomplete despite large depth. Memory subsets generally showed lower estimated richness than naive subsets.

The sequenced sample was naive CD4+ T cells from PBMCs. Subset here: CD45RA+ positively selected. The chain employs TRBV6-1 and TRBJ2-7; D gene unclear. The TCR comes from a man younger than 30 in good health. Some clones in this sample may be carry-over from other donors' samples. The DNA of the CDR3 is TGTGCCAGCAGGGAAATAGCCCTCTCCTACGAGCAGTACTTC. It yields the protein CASREIALSYEQYF.